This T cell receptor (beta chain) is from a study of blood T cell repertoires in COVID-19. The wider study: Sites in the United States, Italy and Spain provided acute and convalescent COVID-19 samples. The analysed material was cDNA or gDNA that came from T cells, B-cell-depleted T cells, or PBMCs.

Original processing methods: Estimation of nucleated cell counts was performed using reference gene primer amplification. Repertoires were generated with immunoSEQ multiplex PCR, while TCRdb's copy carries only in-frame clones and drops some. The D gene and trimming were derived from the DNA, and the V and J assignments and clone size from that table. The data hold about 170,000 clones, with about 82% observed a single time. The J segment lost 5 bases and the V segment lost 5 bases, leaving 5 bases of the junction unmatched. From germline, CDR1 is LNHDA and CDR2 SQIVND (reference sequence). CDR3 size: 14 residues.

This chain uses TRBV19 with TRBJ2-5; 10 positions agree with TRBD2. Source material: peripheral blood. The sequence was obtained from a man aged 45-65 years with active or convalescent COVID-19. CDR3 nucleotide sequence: TGTGCCAGTAGTTCAGCGGGGGGGCTTGAGACCCAGTACTTC. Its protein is CASSSAGGLETQYF.